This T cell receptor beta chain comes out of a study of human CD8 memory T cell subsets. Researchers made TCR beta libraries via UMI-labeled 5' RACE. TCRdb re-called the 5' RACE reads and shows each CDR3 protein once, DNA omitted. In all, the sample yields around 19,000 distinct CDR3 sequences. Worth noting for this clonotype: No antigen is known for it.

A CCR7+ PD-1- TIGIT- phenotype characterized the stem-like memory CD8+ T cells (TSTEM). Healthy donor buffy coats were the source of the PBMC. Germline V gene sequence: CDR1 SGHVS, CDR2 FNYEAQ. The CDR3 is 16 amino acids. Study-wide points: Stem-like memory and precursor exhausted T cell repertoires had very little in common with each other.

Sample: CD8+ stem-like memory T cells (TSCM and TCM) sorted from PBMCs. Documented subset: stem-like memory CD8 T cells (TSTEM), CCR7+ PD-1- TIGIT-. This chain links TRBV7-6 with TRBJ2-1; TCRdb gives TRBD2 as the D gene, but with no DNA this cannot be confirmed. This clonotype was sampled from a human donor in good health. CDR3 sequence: CASSPTSGDSYNEQFF.